Following are 25 T cell receptor beta chains from one sample sequenced in a study of blood T cell repertoires in COVID-19. Produced via immunoSEQ multiplex PCR; TCRdb's table is partial and in-frame only. The sample has around 40,000 clones; about 92% are singletons. Specimen: peripheral blood. Receptors originate from a human donor in a cohort sampled during active COVID-19.

The chain links TRBV24-1 to TRBJ2-3; D remains unclear. The CDR3 extends over 14 amino acids. V lost 7 bases and J 4 bases, leaving 14 bases between the germline ends. Germline lookup yields CDR1 KGHDR and CDR2 SFDVKD. CDR3 in DNA: TGTGCCACCAGCGGCCTAGTGGGTCCAGATACGCAGTATTTT. Translation: CATSGLVGPDTQYF.

This sequence joins TRBV19 and TRBJ1-4; D unresolved. The CDR3 sequence is 18 residues long. CDR1 is LNHDA, CDR2 SQIVND, per germline (reference sequence). V was cut by 2 bases and J by 4 bases, with 20 bases left in between. CDR3 sequence: CASSISGIFTEYNEKLFF. In DNA form, the CDR3 reads TGTGCCAGTAGTATATCCGGTATCTTCACTGAATATAATGAAAAACTGTTTTTT.

V is TRBV24-1 and J is TRBJ2-7; D might be TRBD2 (6 bases). Germline V gene sequence: CDR1 KGHDR, CDR2 SFDVKD. The ends were cut back, 2 bases at V and 3 bases at J, with 16 bases in the middle. This CDR3 has 16 residues. In DNA, the CDR3 is TGTGCCACCAGTGATTCCGGTGCGCGGGACTTCTACGAGCAGTACTTC. Translated, it gives CATSDSGARDFYEQYF.

The rearrangement joins TRBV7-2 to TRBJ1-6; TRBD1 matches at 9 bases. The V and J ends lost 5 bases and 8 bases, in that order; junction bases with no gene match: 4. Germline CDR1 is SGHTA and CDR2 is FQGNSA. The CDR3 spans 14 residues. CDR3 sequence (DNA): TGTGCCAGCAGCGCGGACAGGGGTCATTCACCCCTCCACTTT. Amino acid sequence: CASSADRGHSPLHF.

This chain connects TRBV27 to TRBJ2-2, with a possible D match to TRBD1 (5 bases). V was pared by 7 bases and J by 1 base, with 10 bases between. This CDR3 spans 14 amino acids. The V gene's germline CDR1 is MNHEY and CDR2 SMNVEV (reference sequence). CDR3 loop: CASKGRVNTGELFF. As DNA, the CDR3 is TGTGCCAGCAAGGGCAGGGTGAACACCGGGGAGCTGTTTTTT.

The rearrangement joins TRBV5-4 to TRBJ1-1; TRBD1 matches at 10 bases. Germline CDR1 SGHNT, CDR2 YYREEE (reference sequence). The CDR3 has 14 residues. Unmatched junction bases numbered 3, after V lost 4 bases and J lost 3 bases. The CDR3 loop is CASSGGQGDTEAFF. The CDR3 DNA sequence: TGTGCCAGCAGCGGCGGACAGGGGGACACTGAAGCTTTCTTT.

The chain combines TRBV29-1 with TRBJ2-6; D may be TRBD2 (6 bases). CDR1 and CDR2 (germline): SQVTM, ANQGSEA. V gave up 6 bases and J gave up 0 bases, with 9 bases separating them. The CDR3 is made up of 14 amino acids. CDR3 coding DNA: TGCAGCGTCCGCGGGGCCTCTGGGGCCAACGTCCTGACTTTC. Translating it yields CSVRGASGANVLTF.

The J gene is TRBJ2-1, the V gene TRBV28; D unresolved. V lost 6 bases and J lost 3, with 3 bases in between. The CDR3 consists of 11 residues. Germline values: CDR1 MDHEN, CDR2 SYDVKM. CDR3: CASSLYNEQFF. CDR3 DNA sequence: TGTGCCAGCAGCCTCTACAATGAGCAGTTCTTC.

The chain carries TRBV19 and TRBJ2-4, with a weak D call TRBD2 (6 bases). Germline CDR1 is LNHDA and CDR2 is SQIVND (reference sequence). Trimming stripped 1 base from V and 6 bases from J, with 10 bases between. This CDR3 is 14 amino acids long. The CDR3 spells CASSIAPGRNIQYF. The CDR3 bases are TGTGCCAGTAGTATAGCCCCCGGGAGAAACATTCAGTACTTC.

The chain recombines TRBV4-3 with TRBJ2-1, with D possibly matching TRBD1 (5 bases). Trimming stripped 3 bases from V and 0 bases from J, with 6 bases between. Germline CDR1 LGHNA, CDR2 YSLEER. CDR3 length equals 14 residues. The CDR3 region is CASSQGRSYNEQFF. The CDR3 bases are TGCGCCAGCAGCCAGGGGCGCTCCTACAATGAGCAGTTCTTC.

The V and J genes are TRBV6-2 or TRBV6-3 and TRBJ2-6, with 8 bases fitting TRBD1. The V gene end was trimmed by 4 bases and the J gene end by 5 bases; junction bases not matched to a gene: 10. CDR3 length: 17 amino acids. The V gene's germline CDR1 is MNHEY and CDR2 SVGEGT. DNA of the CDR3: TGTGCCAGCAGTTTCCCACCAGGGGGCGGCTGGGCCAACGTCCTGACTTTC. Its protein product is CASSFPPGGGWANVLTF.

The chain recombines TRBV6-1 with TRBJ2-1, with D unclear. Germline-derived CDR1 and CDR2 are MNHNS and SASEGT. The CDR3 has 15 amino acids. V was cut by 0 bases and J by 4 bases, with 10 bases left in between. The CDR3 loop is CASSEASGEYNEQFF. DNA for the CDR3: TGTGCCAGCAGTGAAGCGAGTGGTGAGTACAATGAGCAGTTCTTC.

This clone appeared once. V gene TRBV18 combines with J gene TRBJ2-3, with 9 bases lining up with TRBD2. J gave up 6 bases and V 3 bases, and 16 bases lay outside the gene matches. CDR1 KGHSH and CDR2 LQKENI come from the germline V gene. The CDR3 runs 18 residues. The CDR3 nucleotides read TGTGCCAGCTCACCCGGAACGGCTAGCGGGGAGTTCGGCGATACGCAGTATTTT. Encoded protein: CASSPGTASGEFGDTQYF.

The rearrangement uses TRBV7-9 and TRBJ1-2; 10 bases map to TRBD1. V was clipped by 5 bases and J by 10 bases; unmatched bases: 16. The CDR3 contains 16 residues. Germline V gene sequence: CDR1 SEHNR, CDR2 FQNEAQ (reference sequence). The CDR3 DNA reads TGTGCCAGCAGCCCCGTATATCCGGGACAGGGGAACGACTACACCTTC. Its protein is CASSPVYPGQGNDYTF.

The gene calls are TRBV4-3 and TRBJ2-3, with D perhaps TRBD2 (6 bases). Germline V lookup: CDR1 LGHNA, CDR2 YSLEER. This CDR3 is built from 16 residues. V shed 0 bases and J shed 7 bases, with 17 bases lying between them. CDR3 amino acids: CASSQDGNGGWYTQYF. The CDR3, as DNA: TGCGCCAGCAGCCAAGATGGGAACGGGGGTTGGTATACGCAGTATTTT.

This chain links TRBV24-1 with TRBJ2-1; no reliable D call. Between the trimmed V and J ends, which lost 5 bases and 8 bases, there was a span of 9 bases. Germline-derived CDR1 and CDR2 are KGHDR and SFDVKD. CDR3 length equals 12 residues. The CDR3 DNA sequence: TGTGCCACCAGTGTCTCGACTGATGAGCAGTTCTTC. Its protein product is CATSVSTDEQFF.

The J gene is TRBJ1-2, the V gene TRBV9, with a weak D call TRBD1 (6 bases). Trimming removed 2 bases at V and 0 bases at J, with 11 bases between. Looked up from germline, CDR1 is SGDLS and CDR2 is YYNGEE. This CDR3 has 15 amino acids. CDR3 region: CASSVDSYSNYGYTF. The CDR3 region has the DNA TGTGCCAGCAGCGTGGACAGCTACTCTAACTATGGCTACACCTTC.

This clone was seen a single time. J is TRBJ1-1 and V is TRBV19, with 8 nucleotides matching TRBD1. The germline V gene has CDR1 LNHDA and CDR2 SQIVND (reference sequence). CDR3 length: 12 amino acids. The V gene end was trimmed by 9 bases and the J gene end by 4 bases; junction bases not matched to a gene: 4. CDR3 region: CASFDRGTEAFF. In DNA, the CDR3 is TGTGCCAGCTTCGACAGGGGCACTGAAGCTTTCTTT. Full variable domain (outside the CDR3, taken from reference TRBV19 and TRBJ1-1): DGGITQSPKYLFRKEGQNVTLSCEQNLNHDAMYWYRQDPGQGLRLIYYSQIVNDFQKGDIAEGYSVSREKKESFPLTVTSAQKNPTAFYLCASFDRGTEAFFGQGTRLTVV.

V is TRBV6-6 and J is TRBJ2-5; tentative D call: TRBD2 (6 bases). The CDR3 sequence is 15 residues long. Germline-derived CDR1 and CDR2 are MNHNY and SVGAGI (reference sequence). Trimming cost V 0 bases and J 4 bases, with 12 bases left between them. CDR3 residues: CASSYSIVGGETQYF. The CDR3 coding sequence is TGTGCCAGCAGTTACTCGATCGTCGGGGGAGAGACCCAGTACTTC.

This clone was found once. This chain connects TRBV7-9 to TRBJ2-3; the match to TRBD2 covers 10 bases. Germline loops: CDR1 SEHNR, CDR2 FQNEAQ (reference sequence). The CDR3 extends over 16 amino acids. The ends lost 2 bases at V and 2 bases at J; junction bases unmatched: 4. CDR3: CASSLNSGRPTDTQYF. CDR3 DNA sequence: TGTGCCAGCAGCTTAAATAGCGGGAGGCCCACAGATACGCAGTATTTT. Drawing the rest from reference TRBV7-9 and TRBJ2-3, the complete variable domain is DTGVSQNPRHKITKRGQNVTFRCDPISEHNRLYWYRQTLGQGPEFLTYFQNEAQLEKSRLLSDRFSAERPKGSFSTLEIQRTEQGDSAMYLCASSLNSGRPTDTQYFGPGTRLTVL.

The chain has TRBV6-6 and TRBJ1-1; 7 bases map to TRBD1. Unmatched junction bases numbered 9, after V lost 6 bases and J lost 11 bases. CDR1 MNHNY and CDR2 SVGAGI come from the germline V gene (reference sequence). CDR3 length: 12 amino acids. The chain's CDR3 is CASRLTGDDAFF. The CDR3 region has the DNA TGTGCCAGCAGACTCACAGGGGACGATGCTTTCTTT.

The chain carries TRBV6-5 and TRBJ1-1; D unclear. V lost 0 bases and J 6 bases, leaving 14 bases between the germline ends. The CDR3 totals 15 residues. CDR1 is MNHEY, CDR2 SVGAGI, per germline. This CDR3 is CASSYSRGSYAEAFF. As DNA, the CDR3 is TGTGCCAGCAGTTACTCGAGAGGATCCTACGCTGAAGCTTTCTTT.

This clone was seen once. The chain joins TRBV28 to TRBJ1-2; 9 bases fit TRBD1. J was trimmed by 7 bases and V by 5 bases; bases with no gene match: 11. The CDR3 is made up of 15 amino acids. CDR1 is MDHEN, CDR2 SYDVKM, per germline. The CDR3 nucleotides are TGTGCCAGCAGTGCCGCTACAGGGGGCAAGGGTGGCTACACCTTC. This sequence encodes CASSAATGGKGGYTF.

The rearrangement joins TRBV3-1 (or the pseudogene TRBV3-2) to TRBJ1-2, with 7 bases matching TRBD1. The germline CDR1 and CDR2 sequences are LGHDT and YNNKEL (reference sequence). The V gene end was trimmed by 3 bases and the J gene end by 0 bases; junction bases not matched to a gene: 10. CDR3 length: 17 residues. CDR3 DNA sequence: TGTGCCAGCAGCCAGCTACTCCGGGACAGTTCTAACTATGGCTACACCTTC. This codes for CASSQLLRDSSNYGYTF.

This chain uses TRBV10-3 with TRBJ1-2; D may be TRBD1 (5 bases). This CDR3 region has 14 residues. Germline V gene sequence: CDR1 ENHRY, CDR2 SYGVKD. V lost 4 bases to trimming and J lost 4 bases, with 13 bases between them. CDR3 in DNA: TGTGCCATCAGTGCTCTCTGGGGGGTCTATGGCTACACCTTC. This encodes CAISALWGVYGYTF.